Listed below are T cell receptor beta chains from one sample, sequenced in a study of blood T cells in healthy people across ages. TCRdb re-called the 5' RACE reads with MiXCR, one entry per CDR3 protein. The sample lists 750,000 to 950,000 distinct CDR3 sequences; around 24% were seen once. These data also formed part of another study, on T cells of mothers and their children.

The sample taken for sequencing was blood. These receptors were taken from a boy aged 5-17 years in good health. CDR3s include the opening cysteine and the closing phenylalanine or tryptophan. The D gene is left open where the match is weak. Clone sizes are given selectively: once, few, many, or a class where the clone is expanded.

size	D	V	J	DNA	CDR3
NA	TRBD1	TRBV3-1	TRBJ2-5	TGTGCCAGCAACCTCAACGCCCGAACAGGGGTGGCGTACCAAGAGACCCAGTACTTC	CASNLNARTGVAYQETQYF
NA	NA	TRBV9	TRBJ2-5	TGTGCCAGCAGCGTAGAGGTGTCAGCCCAAGAGACCCAGTACTTC	CASSVEVSAQETQYF
few	TRBD2	TRBV5-1	TRBJ2-5	TGCGCCAGCAGCTCTGGTTTTGCGGGGGGAATTAAAGAGACCCAGTACTTC	CASSSGFAGGIKETQYF
NA	TRBD2	TRBV5-1	TRBJ2-1	TGCGCCAGCAGCTTGGGCTCGTCGGGGGGGCCTCATGAGCAGTTCTTC	CASSLGSSGGPHEQFF
many	TRBD1	TRBV7-2	TRBJ2-6	TGTGCCAGCAGCTTAGCAGGGGGCTATTCTGGGGCCAACGTCCTGACTTTC	CASSLAGGYSGANVLTF
once	NA	TRBV29-1	TRBJ1-1	TGCAGCCTTACGGGGCCGAACACTGAAGCTTTCTTT	CSLTGPNTEAFF
NA	NA	TRBV29-1	TRBJ2-7	TGCAGCGTTGAAAGGGTCAGGTCTACCTACGAGCAGTACTTC	CSVERVRSTYEQYF
NA	NA	TRBV2	TRBJ1-6	TGTGCCAGCAGTACGGCCGAGGGATCACCCCTCCACTTT	CASSTAEGSPLHF
once	NA	TRBV10-3	TRBJ2-3	TGTGCCATCAGTGAAGGCGGTCGCACAGATACGCAGTATTTT	CAISEGGRTDTQYF
many	NA	TRBV5-1	TRBJ2-1	TGCGCCAGCAGCTGGCCGATTTTGTCCTACAATGAGCAGTTCTTC	CASSWPILSYNEQFF
few	TRBD1	TRBV5-6	TRBJ2-1	TGTGCCAGCAGCCAGACAGGGAAATTAGGTGAGCAGTTCTTC	CASSQTGKLGEQFF
NA	NA	TRBV7-8	TRBJ2-7	TGTGCCAGCAACTTAGAAGGGGGTTCGGACTACGAGCAGTACTTC	CASNLEGGSDYEQYF
NA	TRBD2	TRBV3-1	TRBJ2-7	TGTGCCAGCAGCCCTGTAGCGGGGTCGACCGAGCAGTACTTC	CASSPVAGSTEQYF
NA	NA	TRBV6-1	TRBJ2-7	TGTGCCAGCAGTGCCGGACTCCTTCCTGCCGGCTACGAGCAGTACTTC	CASSAGLLPAGYEQYF
NA	NA	TRBV19	TRBJ2-1	TGTGCCAGTATGAAGGCGGGGCCGTGGGATGAGCAGTTCTTC	CASMKAGPWDEQFF
NA	NA	TRBV4-2	TRBJ2-4	TGTGCCAGCAGCCAGGAACAGACAGTAGCCAAAAACATTCAGTACTTC	CASSQEQTVAKNIQYF